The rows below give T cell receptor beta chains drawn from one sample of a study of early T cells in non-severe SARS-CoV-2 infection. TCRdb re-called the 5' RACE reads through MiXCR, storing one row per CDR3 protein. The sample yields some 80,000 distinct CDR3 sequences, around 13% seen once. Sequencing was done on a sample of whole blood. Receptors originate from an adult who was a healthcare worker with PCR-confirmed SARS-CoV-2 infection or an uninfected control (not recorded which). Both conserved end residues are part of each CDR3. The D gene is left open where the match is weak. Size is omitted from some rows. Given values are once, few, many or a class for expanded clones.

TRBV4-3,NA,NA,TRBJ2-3,CASSLIRAASDTQYF,TGCGCCAGCAGTCTTATCAGGGCTGCCTCTGATACGCAGTATTTT
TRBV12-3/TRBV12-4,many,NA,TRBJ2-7,CASSLVTGVREQYF,TGTGCCAGCAGTTTAGTTACAGGTGTGCGCGAGCAGTACTTC
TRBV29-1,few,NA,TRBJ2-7,CSVVQVPYEQYF,TGCAGCGTTGTACAGGTCCCCTACGAGCAGTACTTC
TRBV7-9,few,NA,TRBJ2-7,CASSSPGSNYEQYF,TGTGCCAGCAGCTCACCCGGGAGCAACTACGAGCAGTACTTC
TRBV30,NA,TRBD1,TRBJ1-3,CAWRQTGGFSGNTIYF,TGTGCCTGGAGACAGACAGGGGGCTTCTCTGGAAACACCATATATTTT
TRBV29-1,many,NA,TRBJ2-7,CSVVSSPAYEQYF,TGCAGCGTTGTATCATCACCGGCCTACGAGCAGTACTTC
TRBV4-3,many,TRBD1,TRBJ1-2,CASSQGTGGEDWNGYTF,TGCGCCAGCAGCCAAGGGACAGGGGGCGAAGACTGGAATGGCTACACCTTC
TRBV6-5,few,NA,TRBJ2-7,CASSYAPAYEQYF,TGTGCCAGCAGTTACGCGCCAGCCTACGAGCAGTACTTC
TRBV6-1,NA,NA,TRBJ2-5,CASSAVWESAQYF,TGTGCCAGCAGTGCCGTTTGGGAGAGTGCCCAGTACTTC
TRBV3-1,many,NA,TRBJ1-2,CASSPPDFYGYTF,TGTGCCAGCAGCCCGCCGGATTTCTATGGCTACACCTTC
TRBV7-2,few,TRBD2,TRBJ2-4,CASSSRTSERGIQYF,TGTGCCAGCAGCTCTCGGACTAGCGAGCGGGGCATTCAGTACTTC
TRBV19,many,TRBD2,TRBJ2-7,CASSIVGRGPYEQYF,TGTGCCAGTAGTATCGTGGGGAGGGGACCCTACGAGCAGTACTTC
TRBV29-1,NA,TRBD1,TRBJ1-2,CSVEVYRGRNYGYTF,TGCAGCGTTGAAGTATACAGGGGGCGAAACTATGGCTACACCTTC
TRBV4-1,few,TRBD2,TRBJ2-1,CASSQLPGTSGVRLTNEQFF,TGCGCCAGCAGCCAACTTCCGGGGACTAGCGGGGTGCGGCTGACCAATGAGCAGTTCTTC
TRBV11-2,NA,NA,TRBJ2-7,CASSLGLAPGQYF,TGTGCCAGCAGCTTAGGGCTAGCTCCCGGGCAGTACTTC
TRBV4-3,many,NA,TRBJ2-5,CASSQDFRGRFMETQYF,TGCGCCAGCAGCCAAGATTTTAGAGGCCGGTTTATGGAGACCCAGTACTTC
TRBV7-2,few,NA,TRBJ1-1,CASSFSNTEAFF,TGTGCCAGCAGCTTCTCGAACACTGAAGCTTTCTTT
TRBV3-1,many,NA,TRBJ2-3,CASSQVAGPQDTQYF,TGTGCCAGCAGCCAGGTCGCGGGGCCACAAGATACGCAGTATTTT
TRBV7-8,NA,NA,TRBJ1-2,CASSSMDSNYGYTF,TGTGCCAGCAGCTCGATGGACAGCAACTATGGCTACACCTTC
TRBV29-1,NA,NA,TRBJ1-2,CSVEDGGLIYGYTF,TGCAGCGTTGAAGACGGTGGGCTAATTTATGGCTACACCTTC
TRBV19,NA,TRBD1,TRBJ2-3,CASSRQGTQYF,TGTGCCAGTAGTCGACAGGGAACGCAGTATTTT
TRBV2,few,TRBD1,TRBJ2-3,CASRGQGVGGNTDTQYF,TGTGCCAGCAGAGGACAGGGGGTCGGGGGGAACACAGATACGCAGTATTTT
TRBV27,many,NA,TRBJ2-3,CASSFYPLAGLTDTQYF,TGTGCCAGCAGTTTTTATCCGTTGGCGGGGCTCACAGATACGCAGTATTTT
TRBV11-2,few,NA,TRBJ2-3,CASNLNTDTQYF,TGTGCCAGCAACTTAAACACAGATACGCAGTATTTT
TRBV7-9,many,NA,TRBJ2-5,CASSFSRGEGETQYF,TGTGCCAGCAGCTTCTCTCGGGGAGAGGGGGAGACCCAGTACTTC
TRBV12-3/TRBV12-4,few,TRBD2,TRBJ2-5,CASSLPTSGGRETQYF,TGTGCCAGCAGTTTACCGACTAGCGGGGGCAGGGAGACCCAGTACTTC
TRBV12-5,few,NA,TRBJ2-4,CASGLVTAKNIQYF,TGTGCTAGTGGTTTGGTAACTGCCAAAAACATTCAGTACTTC
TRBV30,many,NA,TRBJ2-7,CAWSVNYEQYF,TGTGCCTGGAGTGTAAACTACGAGCAGTACTTC
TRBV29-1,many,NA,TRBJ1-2,CSVEDPIPRSRPRANYGYTF,TGCAGCGTTGAAGATCCGATCCCCAGATCTCGCCCTAGGGCTAACTATGGCTACACCTTC
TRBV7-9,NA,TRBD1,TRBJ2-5,CASSFGGTANSETQYF,TGTGCCAGCAGCTTTGGTGGGACAGCGAACTCAGAGACCCAGTACTTC
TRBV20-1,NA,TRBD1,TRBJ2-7,CSAKPGQGSYEQYF,TGCAGTGCAAAACCGGGACAGGGTAGCTACGAGCAGTACTTC
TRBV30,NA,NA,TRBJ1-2,CAWRSQGRRNYGYTF,TGTGCCTGGAGGTCACAGGGAAGGCGTAACTATGGCTACACCTTC
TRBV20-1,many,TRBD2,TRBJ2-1,CSASRSGLAGYEQFF,TGCAGTGCTTCTCGATCGGGACTAGCGGGGTATGAGCAGTTCTTC
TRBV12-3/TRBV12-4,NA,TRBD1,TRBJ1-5,CASRATGGSNQPQHF,TGTGCCAGCAGAGCGACAGGGGGTAGCAATCAGCCCCAGCATTTT
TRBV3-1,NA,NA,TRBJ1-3,CASRPSYWNTIYF,TGTGCCAGCAGACCCAGTTATTGGAACACCATATATTTT
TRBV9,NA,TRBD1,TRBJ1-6,CASSTGDRANSPLHF,TGTGCCAGCAGCACTGGAGACAGGGCTAATTCACCCCTCCACTTT
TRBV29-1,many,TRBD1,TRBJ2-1,CSVSDRAGEQFF,TGCAGCGTTTCCGACAGGGCGGGCGAGCAGTTCTTC
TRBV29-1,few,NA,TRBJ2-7,CSVSPQQGYEQYF,TGCAGCGTCTCACCTCAACAGGGCTACGAGCAGTACTTC
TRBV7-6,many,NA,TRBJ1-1,CASSFQVNTEAFF,TGTGCCAGCAGCTTCCAGGTGAACACTGAAGCTTTCTTT
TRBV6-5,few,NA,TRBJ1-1,CASSYLGNTEAFF,TGTGCCAGCAGTTACCTAGGGAACACTGAAGCTTTCTTT
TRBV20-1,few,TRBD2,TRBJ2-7,CSANRLAGGATNYEQYF,TGCAGTGCTAACCGACTAGCGGGGGGTGCCACAAACTACGAGCAGTACTTC